The clone carrying this TCR beta chain has a handful of counts. A much larger clone sits a single nucleotide away, making a read error possible. Tregs were sorted as CD4+CD25+CD127-/low cells. The CDR3 spans 14 residues. Germline CDR1 is SGHRS and CDR2 is YFSETQ. TCRdb passed the 5' RACE reads through MiXCR, listing each CDR3 protein once. The sample includes approximately 60,000 distinct CDR3 sequences, 20% seen only once; the top ten take 3.2%. This sequence originates from a female donor with breast cancer. The chain uses TRBV5-1 and TRBJ2-3; 7 nucleotides match TRBD2. The sequenced material came from tumor-infiltrating Tregs sorted from the breast tumor. CDR3 sequence reads: CASSSVAGPDAQYF. The CDR3 region has the DNA TGCGCCAGCAGCTCCGTAGCGGGCCCAGATGCGCAGTATTTT.